A selection of T cell receptor beta chains follows, all from one sample in a study of human T cells and chemical hapten exposure. TCRdb re-called the RACE reads through MiXCR, storing one row per CDR3 protein. Counted here are about 97,000 distinct CDR3 sequences, roughly a quarter occurring once; the ten biggest clones make up 10%. The specimen was whole blood, collected in connection with sensitization to the hapten diphenylcyclopropenone (DPC). The receptors shown here come from a man aged 40-49 years with alopecia areata. Some clones in this sample may be carry-over from other donors' samples. The CDR3 runs from the conserved cysteine through the conserved F or W. A D gene is named only where the DNA matches it firmly. The size of a clone is reported for some rows only, either as once, few or many, or as a class for expanded clones.

J gene: TRBJ2-7
D gene: -
clone size: many
V gene: TRBV6-5
CDR3 protein: CASSYSDSNEQYF
CDR3 DNA: TGTGCCAGTAGTTACTCGGACAGTAACGAGCAGTACTTC

J gene: TRBJ2-1
D gene: TRBD2
clone size: -
V gene: TRBV20-1
CDR3 protein: CSAPQAGAPDEQFF
CDR3 DNA: TGCAGTGCTCCCCAAGCGGGAGCTCCCGATGAGCAGTTCTTC

J gene: TRBJ2-5
D gene: TRBD1
clone size: few
V gene: TRBV5-6
CDR3 protein: CASSLPSTGVVETQYF
CDR3 DNA: TGTGCCAGCAGCTTGCCCTCAACAGGGGTGGTGGAGACCCAGTACTTC

J gene: TRBJ1-5
D gene: -
clone size: few
V gene: TRBV12-3/TRBV12-4
CDR3 protein: CASSLPGQPQHF
CDR3 DNA: TGTGCCAGCAGTTTACCCGGCCAGCCCCAGCATTTT

J gene: TRBJ1-3
D gene: -
clone size: few
V gene: TRBV27
CDR3 protein: CASRQINRSGNTIYF
CDR3 DNA: TGTGCCAGCAGGCAGATTAACCGCTCTGGAAACACCATATATTTT

J gene: TRBJ2-5
D gene: TRBD1
clone size: -
V gene: TRBV5-5
CDR3 protein: CASSLGSTGLSWAQYF
CDR3 DNA: TGTGCCAGCAGCTTGGGATCGACAGGGTTGAGTTGGGCCCAGTACTTC

J gene: TRBJ2-1
D gene: TRBD1
clone size: few
V gene: TRBV7-2
CDR3 protein: CASSLGDRRDEQFF
CDR3 DNA: TGTGCCAGCAGCTTAGGGGACAGGAGGGATGAGCAGTTCTTC

J gene: TRBJ1-5
D gene: TRBD1
clone size: few
V gene: TRBV20-1
CDR3 protein: CSAGGQGYYQPQHF
CDR3 DNA: TGCAGTGCGGGCGGACAGGGATATTATCAGCCCCAGCATTTT

J gene: TRBJ2-3
D gene: -
clone size: -
V gene: TRBV6-2/TRBV6-3
CDR3 protein: CASSYPTVRGDGTDTQYF
CDR3 DNA: TGTGCCAGCAGTTACCCTACCGTACGAGGGGACGGCACAGATACGCAGTATTTT

J gene: TRBJ2-3
D gene: -
clone size: -
V gene: TRBV27
CDR3 protein: CASSFGLDTQYF
CDR3 DNA: TGTGCCAGCAGTTTCGGTCTAGATACGCAGTATTTT

J gene: TRBJ2-3
D gene: -
clone size: -
V gene: TRBV7-9
CDR3 protein: CASSSSSAVPGVTQYF
CDR3 DNA: TGTGCCAGCAGCTCCTCTAGCGCCGTTCCCGGCGTTACGCAGTATTTT

J gene: TRBJ1-5
D gene: -
clone size: -
V gene: TRBV4-1
CDR3 protein: CASSQESGTADQPQHF
CDR3 DNA: TGCGCCAGCAGCCAAGAATCGGGGACCGCAGATCAGCCCCAGCATTTT

J gene: TRBJ2-6
D gene: -
clone size: -
V gene: TRBV2
CDR3 protein: CASSARLSGANVLTF
CDR3 DNA: TGTGCCAGCAGCGCGCGGCTTTCTGGGGCCAACGTCCTGACTTTC

J gene: TRBJ1-2
D gene: -
clone size: few
V gene: TRBV28
CDR3 protein: CASSSGSYGYTF
CDR3 DNA: TGTGCCAGCAGTTCCGGCTCCTATGGCTACACCTTC

J gene: TRBJ2-3
D gene: TRBD1
clone size: once
V gene: TRBV20-1
CDR3 protein: CSARVQGQYTDTQYF
CDR3 DNA: TGCAGTGCTAGAGTACAGGGACAGTACACAGATACGCAGTATTTT

J gene: TRBJ2-2
D gene: -
clone size: -
V gene: TRBV9
CDR3 protein: CASSVSRDKGNTGELFF
CDR3 DNA: TGTGCCAGCAGCGTATCGAGGGACAAAGGGAACACCGGGGAGCTGTTTTTT

J gene: TRBJ1-4
D gene: -
clone size: few
V gene: TRBV12-3/TRBV12-4
CDR3 protein: CASSLSGTEKLFF
CDR3 DNA: TGTGCCAGCAGTTTATCGGGGACTGAAAAACTGTTTTTT

J gene: TRBJ2-4
D gene: TRBD1
clone size: few
V gene: TRBV12-3/TRBV12-4
CDR3 protein: CASSRDRGQLNIQYF
CDR3 DNA: TGTGCCAGCAGTCGGGACAGGGGGCAGTTGAACATTCAGTACTTC

J gene: TRBJ2-5
D gene: TRBD1
clone size: once
V gene: TRBV7-2
CDR3 protein: CASSHRGRPETQYF
CDR3 DNA: TGTGCCAGCAGTCACAGGGGCCGCCCAGAGACCCAGTACTTC

J gene: TRBJ2-3
D gene: -
clone size: few
V gene: TRBV7-9
CDR3 protein: CASSLAEGTDTQYF
CDR3 DNA: TGTGCCAGCAGCTTAGCGGAGGGAACAGATACGCAGTATTTT

J gene: TRBJ2-3
D gene: -
clone size: -
V gene: TRBV10-1
CDR3 protein: CASAPGRLGDTQYF
CDR3 DNA: TGCGCCAGCGCGCCGGGAAGGTTAGGAGATACGCAGTATTTT

J gene: TRBJ2-4
D gene: -
clone size: few
V gene: TRBV28
CDR3 protein: CASNPPGVAKNIQYF
CDR3 DNA: TGTGCCAGCAATCCCCCGGGGGTAGCCAAAAACATTCAGTACTTC

J gene: TRBJ2-3
D gene: -
clone size: -
V gene: TRBV5-1
CDR3 protein: CASKVQGSTDTQYF
CDR3 DNA: TGCGCCAGCAAAGTCCAAGGGAGCACAGATACGCAGTATTTT

J gene: TRBJ2-7
D gene: TRBD1
clone size: -
V gene: TRBV12-3/TRBV12-4
CDR3 protein: CASSFASGGAGYEQYF
CDR3 DNA: TGTGCCAGCAGTTTCGCCTCAGGGGGCGCGGGATACGAGCAGTACTTC

J gene: TRBJ2-6
D gene: TRBD2
clone size: few
V gene: TRBV20-1
CDR3 protein: CSARDSGRAGANVLTF
CDR3 DNA: TGCAGTGCTAGAGATAGCGGGAGGGCCGGGGCCAACGTCCTGACTTTC

J gene: TRBJ2-3
D gene: TRBD2
clone size: -
V gene: TRBV7-2
CDR3 protein: CASSLALAGGLGVPDTQYF
CDR3 DNA: TGTGCCAGCAGCTTAGCCCTAGCGGGAGGTCTGGGTGTCCCAGATACGCAGTATTTT

J gene: TRBJ2-1
D gene: TRBD2
clone size: few
V gene: TRBV20-1
CDR3 protein: CSARDRVGTSGVSYNEQFF
CDR3 DNA: TGCAGTGCTAGAGATCGCGTCGGGACTAGCGGGGTCTCCTACAATGAGCAGTTCTTC

J gene: TRBJ1-6
D gene: -
clone size: -
V gene: TRBV5-1
CDR3 protein: CASSLDYNSPLHF
CDR3 DNA: TGCGCCAGCAGCTTGGATTATAATTCACCCCTCCACTTT

J gene: TRBJ2-4
D gene: TRBD1
clone size: few
V gene: TRBV6-1
CDR3 protein: CASSPGQGNIQYF
CDR3 DNA: TGTGCCAGCAGTCCCGGACAGGGAAACATTCAGTACTTC

J gene: TRBJ1-5
D gene: -
clone size: -
V gene: TRBV5-6
CDR3 protein: CASSLGTGHQPQHF
CDR3 DNA: TGTGCCAGCAGCTTGGGAACAGGGCATCAGCCCCAGCATTTT

J gene: TRBJ1-1
D gene: TRBD1
clone size: few
V gene: TRBV29-1
CDR3 protein: CSAEWGGGLEAFF
CDR3 DNA: TGCAGCGCTGAATGGGGAGGGGGCCTTGAAGCTTTCTTT

J gene: TRBJ2-7
D gene: TRBD1
clone size: few
V gene: TRBV28
CDR3 protein: CASRPGGRKREQYF
CDR3 DNA: TGTGCCAGCAGGCCAGGGGGCCGGAAAAGGGAGCAGTACTTC

J gene: TRBJ2-1
D gene: TRBD2
clone size: -
V gene: TRBV12-3/TRBV12-4
CDR3 protein: CASSLPETSGPSSYNEQFF
CDR3 DNA: TGTGCCAGCAGTTTGCCGGAGACTAGCGGGCCCAGCTCCTACAATGAGCAGTTCTTC

J gene: TRBJ1-1
D gene: -
clone size: -
V gene: TRBV14
CDR3 protein: CASSQLMTGNTEAFF
CDR3 DNA: TGTGCCAGCAGCCAACTAATGACTGGGAACACTGAAGCTTTCTTT

J gene: TRBJ2-1
D gene: -
clone size: few
V gene: TRBV21-1
CDR3 protein: CASSKGRRTGSNEQFF
CDR3 DNA: TGTGCCAGCAGCAAAGGGCGGAGGACAGGGAGCAATGAGCAGTTCTTC

J gene: TRBJ1-1
D gene: -
clone size: many
V gene: TRBV7-8
CDR3 protein: CASSVGQRTEAFF
CDR3 DNA: TGTGCCAGCAGCGTTGGACAGCGCACTGAAGCTTTCTTT

J gene: TRBJ1-1
D gene: -
clone size: -
V gene: TRBV29-1
CDR3 protein: CSVEDVHRSEAFF
CDR3 DNA: TGCAGCGTTGAAGATGTTCACAGGAGTGAAGCTTTCTTT

J gene: TRBJ2-7
D gene: -
clone size: -
V gene: TRBV12-3/TRBV12-4
CDR3 protein: CASSPRQDSYEQYF
CDR3 DNA: TGTGCCAGCAGCCCACGACAGGACTCCTACGAGCAGTACTTC

J gene: TRBJ2-3
D gene: TRBD2
clone size: few
V gene: TRBV6-5
CDR3 protein: CASSYQLAGGTDTQYF
CDR3 DNA: TGTGCCAGCAGTTACCAACTAGCGGGAGGCACAGATACGCAGTATTTT

J gene: TRBJ2-1
D gene: TRBD2
clone size: -
V gene: TRBV12-3/TRBV12-4
CDR3 protein: CASRVAGELTEQFF
CDR3 DNA: TGTGCCAGCAGAGTAGCGGGAGAATTAACTGAGCAGTTCTTC

J gene: TRBJ2-1
D gene: -
clone size: few
V gene: TRBV6-5
CDR3 protein: CASRMGDEQFF
CDR3 DNA: TGTGCCAGCAGAATGGGGGATGAGCAGTTCTTC

J gene: TRBJ1-1
D gene: -
clone size: -
V gene: TRBV14
CDR3 protein: CASSQDPRGSYTEAFF
CDR3 DNA: TGTGCCAGCAGCCAAGATCCCCGTGGTAGTTACACTGAAGCTTTCTTT

J gene: TRBJ1-1
D gene: -
clone size: few
V gene: TRBV5-1
CDR3 protein: CASSQDMNTEAFF
CDR3 DNA: TGCGCCAGCAGCCAAGACATGAACACTGAAGCTTTCTTT

J gene: TRBJ2-1
D gene: -
clone size: -
V gene: TRBV5-6
CDR3 protein: CASSPNRLGSYNEQFF
CDR3 DNA: TGTGCCAGCAGTCCAAATCGACTAGGCTCCTACAATGAGCAGTTCTTC

J gene: TRBJ2-1
D gene: -
clone size: -
V gene: TRBV10-3
CDR3 protein: CAISGVAGNEQFF
CDR3 DNA: TGTGCCATCAGTGGGGTAGCCGGAAATGAGCAGTTCTTC

J gene: TRBJ2-5
D gene: -
clone size: few
V gene: TRBV12-3/TRBV12-4
CDR3 protein: CASRPQGPETQYF
CDR3 DNA: TGTGCCAGCAGACCCCAGGGCCCCGAGACCCAGTACTTC

J gene: TRBJ2-3
D gene: -
clone size: few
V gene: TRBV7-2
CDR3 protein: CASSIGFGISTDTQYF
CDR3 DNA: TGTGCCAGCAGCATAGGTTTTGGGATAAGCACAGATACGCAGTATTTT

J gene: TRBJ2-3
D gene: -
clone size: few
V gene: TRBV20-1
CDR3 protein: CSARRGAGDTQYF
CDR3 DNA: TGCAGTGCTAGGAGGGGGGCCGGAGATACGCAGTATTTT

J gene: TRBJ2-2
D gene: -
clone size: -
V gene: TRBV5-1
CDR3 protein: CASSRSSGANTGELFF
CDR3 DNA: TGCGCCAGCAGTCGCAGTTCTGGGGCGAACACCGGGGAGCTGTTTTTT

J gene: TRBJ2-1
D gene: TRBD2
clone size: -
V gene: TRBV18
CDR3 protein: CASSPRIAGGGEQFF
CDR3 DNA: TGTGCCAGCTCACCACGGATAGCGGGAGGGGGTGAGCAGTTCTTC

J gene: TRBJ2-7
D gene: -
clone size: -
V gene: TRBV6-2/TRBV6-3
CDR3 protein: CASSYPRTEISYEQYF
CDR3 DNA: TGTGCCAGCAGTTATCCAAGGACAGAAATATCCTACGAGCAGTACTTC

J gene: TRBJ2-3
D gene: TRBD1
clone size: -
V gene: TRBV20-1
CDR3 protein: CSANRDRVITDTQYF
CDR3 DNA: TGCAGTGCTAACCGGGACAGGGTTATTACAGATACGCAGTATTTT

J gene: TRBJ2-3
D gene: TRBD1
clone size: -
V gene: TRBV29-1
CDR3 protein: CSLRQGTDTQYF
CDR3 DNA: TGCAGCCTCAGACAGGGTACAGATACGCAGTATTTT

J gene: TRBJ1-1
D gene: TRBD1
clone size: -
V gene: TRBV10-3
CDR3 protein: CAISESRTGLITEAFF
CDR3 DNA: TGTGCCATCAGTGAGTCCCGGACAGGATTGATCACTGAAGCTTTCTTT

J gene: TRBJ1-5
D gene: -
clone size: few
V gene: TRBV6-1
CDR3 protein: CASSVGGDQPQHF
CDR3 DNA: TGTGCCAGCAGTGTGGGTGGCGATCAGCCCCAGCATTTT

J gene: TRBJ2-1
D gene: -
clone size: few
V gene: TRBV20-1
CDR3 protein: CSAIPLRDYNEQFF
CDR3 DNA: TGCAGTGCTATCCCCCTGCGGGACTACAATGAGCAGTTCTTC